Listed here are 2 T cell receptor beta chains from one sample, sequenced in a study of graft-versus-host responses after intestinal transplantation. Profiled with immunoSEQ multiplex PCR; TCRdb holds only in-frame clones, not every one. This table has approximately 70,000 clones, around nine tenths appearing once. Sequences were derived from bone marrow, sampled approximately 100 weeks after intestinal transplantation. The source is a human patient who received an intestinal transplant, so some T cells may come from the graft donor.

The CDR3, as DNA: TGTGCCAGCAGCTCGCGACCTAGGGCGAGTGTAGACAATGAGCAGTTCTTC. Amino acid sequence: CASSSRPRASVDNEQFF. This chain links TRBV7-6 with TRBJ2-1, with D unclear. The V end lost 4 bases, the J end lost 5 bases, and 21 bases lay between the germline ends. The CDR3 totals 17 residues. Germline V gives CDR1 SGHVS, CDR2 FNYEAQ.

The chain links TRBV5-1 to TRBJ1-1; D is unclear. The V gene's germline CDR1 is SGHRS and CDR2 YFSETQ. Trimming pared 1 base from V and 0 bases from J, leaving 4 bases between. The CDR3 contains 13 residues. DNA for the CDR3: TGCGCCAGCAGCTTGATCTTGAACACTGAAGCTTTCTTT. This codes for CASSLILNTEAFF.